One T cell receptor beta chain is described in this entry. The trim removed 7 bases at V and 1 base at J, leaving 9 bases unmatched. This CDR3 has 15 residues. Germline CDR1 and CDR2: MNHEY and SMNVEV (reference sequence). The entry originates in a study of blood T cell repertoires in COVID-19. About the study: Sites across the United States, Italy and Spain contributed samples from acute and convalescent COVID-19. T cells, B-cell-depleted T cells, or PBMCs supplied cDNA or gDNA.

As handled by the study authors: Reference gene primers were amplified, and this amplification served to estimate nucleated cell counts. Sequenced by immunoSEQ multiplex PCR; TCRdb stores in-frame clones only, minus some. That table furnishes V, J and clone size, whereas the DNA furnished D and trimming. The sample yields 45,000 to 65,000 clones, nearly 80% seen once. The chain uses TRBV27 and TRBJ1-1; 7 bases line up with TRBD1. This sequence was found in a human donor in a cohort sampled during active COVID-19. Sequenced sample: peripheral blood. CDR3 sequence (DNA): TGTGCCAGCACCGAACTCGGGACAGCGAACACTGAAGCTTTCTTT. It specifies CASTELGTANTEAFF.